This TCR beta chain stems from a study of T cells after yellow fever vaccination. TCRdb reprocessed the 5' RACE reads with MiXCR, giving one entry per CDR3 protein. This sample carries roughly 150,000 distinct CDR3 sequences, about 7% of them seen once, and the ten largest clones take more than 0.55%. General study findings and limits: There was a possibility that FACS-sorted repertoires contained abundant clonotypes contaminating from the bulk population. A minor fraction of clonotypes spanned both CD4 and CD8 compartments.

Many counts were recorded for this clonotype. Its antigen is not identified. This CDR3 spans 16 amino acids. Trimming shortened V by 2 bases and J by 1 base, and 12 bases separated the two germline ends. CDR1 LGHNA and CDR2 YSLEER come from the germline V gene. This specimen was CD4+ T cells sorted from PBMCs, taken 10 days after the yellow fever booster vaccination. The chain is built from TRBV4-3 and TRBJ1-5; D is unclear. The TCR originated in a man aged 30-40 years who received the YFV17D yellow fever vaccine. This CDR3 is CASSQSPYGSNQPQHF. In DNA form, the CDR3 reads TGCGCCAGCAGCCAATCACCCTATGGGAGCAATCAGCCCCAGCATTTT.